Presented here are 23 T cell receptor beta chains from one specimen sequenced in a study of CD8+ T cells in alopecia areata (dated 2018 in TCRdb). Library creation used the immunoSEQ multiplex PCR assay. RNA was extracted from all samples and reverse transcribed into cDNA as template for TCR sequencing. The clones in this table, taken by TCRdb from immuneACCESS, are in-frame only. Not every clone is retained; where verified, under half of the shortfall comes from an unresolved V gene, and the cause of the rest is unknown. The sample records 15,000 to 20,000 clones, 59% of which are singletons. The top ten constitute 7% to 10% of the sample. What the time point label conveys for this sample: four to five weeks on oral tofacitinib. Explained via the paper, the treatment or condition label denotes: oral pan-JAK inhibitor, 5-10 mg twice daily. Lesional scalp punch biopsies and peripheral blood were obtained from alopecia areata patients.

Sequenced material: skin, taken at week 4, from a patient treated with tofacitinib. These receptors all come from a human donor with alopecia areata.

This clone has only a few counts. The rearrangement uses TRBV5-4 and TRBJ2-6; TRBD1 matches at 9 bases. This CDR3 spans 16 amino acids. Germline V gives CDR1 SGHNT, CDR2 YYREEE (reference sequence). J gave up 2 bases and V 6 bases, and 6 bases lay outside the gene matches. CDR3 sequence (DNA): TGTGCCAGCAAGGGACAGGGTCTAGCTGGGGCCAACGTCCTGACTTTC. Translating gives CASKGQGLAGANVLTF.

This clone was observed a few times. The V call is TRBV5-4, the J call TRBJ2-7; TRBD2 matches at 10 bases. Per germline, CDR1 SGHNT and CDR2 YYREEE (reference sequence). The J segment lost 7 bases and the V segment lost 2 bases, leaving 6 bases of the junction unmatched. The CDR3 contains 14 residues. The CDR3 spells CASSLERGGGEQYF. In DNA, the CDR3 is TGTGCCAGCAGCTTAGAGCGGGGGGGCGGTGAGCAGTACTTC.

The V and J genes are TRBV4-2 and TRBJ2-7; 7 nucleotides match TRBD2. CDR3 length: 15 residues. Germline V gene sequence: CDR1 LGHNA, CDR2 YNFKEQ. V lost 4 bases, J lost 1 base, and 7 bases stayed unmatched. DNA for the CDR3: TGTGCCAGCAGCCCATATAGCGGGCTATCCTACGAGCAGTACTTC. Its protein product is CASSPYSGLSYEQYF.

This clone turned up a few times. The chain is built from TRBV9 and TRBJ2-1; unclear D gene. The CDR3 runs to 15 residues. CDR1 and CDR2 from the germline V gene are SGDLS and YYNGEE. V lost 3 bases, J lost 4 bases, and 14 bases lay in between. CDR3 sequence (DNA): TGTGCCAGCAGCGAACTTATTTCAGGTTACAATGAGCAGTTCTTC. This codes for CASSELISGYNEQFF.

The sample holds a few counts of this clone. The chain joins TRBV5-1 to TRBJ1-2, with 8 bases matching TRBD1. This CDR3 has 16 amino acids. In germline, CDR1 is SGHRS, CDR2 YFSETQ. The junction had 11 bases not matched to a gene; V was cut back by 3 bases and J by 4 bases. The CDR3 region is CASSSPGTGGSYGYTF. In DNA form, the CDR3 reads TGCGCCAGCAGCTCCCCAGGGACAGGTGGATCCTATGGCTACACCTTC.

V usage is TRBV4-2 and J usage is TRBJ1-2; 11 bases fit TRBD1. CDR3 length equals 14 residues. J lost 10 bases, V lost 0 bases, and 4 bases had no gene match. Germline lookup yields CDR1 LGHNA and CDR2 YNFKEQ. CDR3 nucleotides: TGTGCCAGCAGCCAAGATCGGACAGGGGGCCCCTACACCTTC. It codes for CASSQDRTGGPYTF.

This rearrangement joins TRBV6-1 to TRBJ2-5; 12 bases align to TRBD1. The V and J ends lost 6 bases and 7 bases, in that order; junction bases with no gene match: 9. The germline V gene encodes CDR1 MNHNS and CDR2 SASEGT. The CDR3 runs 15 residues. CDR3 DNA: TGTGCCAGCAGGCGGGGACAGGGGGCCCCACGGACCCAGTACTTC. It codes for CASRRGQGAPRTQYF.

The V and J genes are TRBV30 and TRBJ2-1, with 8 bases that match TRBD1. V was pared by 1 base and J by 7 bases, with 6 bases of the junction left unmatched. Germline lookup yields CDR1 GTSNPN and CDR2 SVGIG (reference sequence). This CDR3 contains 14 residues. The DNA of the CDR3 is TGTGCCTGGAGTGGAGGGACAGGCCGGAATGAGCAGTTCTTC. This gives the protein CAWSGGTGRNEQFF.

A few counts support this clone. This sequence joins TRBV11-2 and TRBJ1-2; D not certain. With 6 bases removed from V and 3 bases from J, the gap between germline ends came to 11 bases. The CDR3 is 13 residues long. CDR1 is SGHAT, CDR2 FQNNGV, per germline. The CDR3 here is CASSPELYYGYTF. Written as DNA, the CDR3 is TGTGCCAGCAGTCCAGAACTGTACTATGGCTACACCTTC.

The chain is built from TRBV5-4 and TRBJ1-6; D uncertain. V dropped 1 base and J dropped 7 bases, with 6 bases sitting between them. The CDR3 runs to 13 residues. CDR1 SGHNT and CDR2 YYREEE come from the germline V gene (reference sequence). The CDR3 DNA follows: TGTGCCAGCAGCTTGAGCGGAAATTCACCCCTCCACTTT. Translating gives CASSLSGNSPLHF.

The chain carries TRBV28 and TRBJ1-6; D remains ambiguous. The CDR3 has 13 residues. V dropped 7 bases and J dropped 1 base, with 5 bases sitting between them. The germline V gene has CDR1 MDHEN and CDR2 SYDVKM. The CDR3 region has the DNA TGTGCCAGCACTCCGTCCTATAATTCACCCCTCCACTTT. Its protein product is CASTPSYNSPLHF.

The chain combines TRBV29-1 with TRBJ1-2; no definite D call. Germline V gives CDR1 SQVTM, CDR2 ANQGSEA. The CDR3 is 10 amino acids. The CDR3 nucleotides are TGCAACACAGAAGGGTGTGGCTACACCTTC. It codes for CNTEGCGYTF.

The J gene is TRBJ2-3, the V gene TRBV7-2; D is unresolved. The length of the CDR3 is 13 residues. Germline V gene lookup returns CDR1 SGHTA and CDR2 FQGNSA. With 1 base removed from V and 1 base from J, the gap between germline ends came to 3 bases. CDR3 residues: CASSLDGTDTQYF. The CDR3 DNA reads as TGTGCCAGCAGCTTAGACGGCACAGATACGCAGTATTTT.

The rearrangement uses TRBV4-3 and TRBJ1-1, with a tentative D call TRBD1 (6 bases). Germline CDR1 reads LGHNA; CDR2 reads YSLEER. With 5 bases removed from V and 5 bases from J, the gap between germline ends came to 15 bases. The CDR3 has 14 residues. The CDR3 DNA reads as TGCGCCAGCAGCAGAGGGTGGGGGGCTACTGAAGCTTTCTTT. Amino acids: CASSRGWGATEAFF.

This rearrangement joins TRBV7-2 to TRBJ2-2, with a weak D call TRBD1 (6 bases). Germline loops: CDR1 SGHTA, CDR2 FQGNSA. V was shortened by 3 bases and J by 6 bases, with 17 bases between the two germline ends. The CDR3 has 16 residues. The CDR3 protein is CASSLLGHSGAGELFF. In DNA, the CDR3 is TGTGCCAGCAGCTTGTTGGGACACAGCGGTGCCGGGGAGCTGTTTTTT.

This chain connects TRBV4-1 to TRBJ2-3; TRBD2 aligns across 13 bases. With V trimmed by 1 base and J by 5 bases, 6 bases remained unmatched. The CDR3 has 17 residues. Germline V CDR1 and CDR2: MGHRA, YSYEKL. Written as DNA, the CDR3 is TGCGCCAGCAGCCAAGGAGGACTAGCGGGGGCCGGAGATACGCAGTATTTT. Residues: CASSQGGLAGAGDTQYF.

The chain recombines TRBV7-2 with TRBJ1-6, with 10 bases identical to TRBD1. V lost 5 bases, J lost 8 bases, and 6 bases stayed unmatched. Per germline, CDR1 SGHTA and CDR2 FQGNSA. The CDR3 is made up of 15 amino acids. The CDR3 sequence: CASSNGGQGYSPLHF. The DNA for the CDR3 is TGTGCCAGCAGCAACGGGGGACAGGGGTATTCACCCCTCCACTTT. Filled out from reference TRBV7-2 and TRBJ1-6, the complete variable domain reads GAGVSQSPSNKVTEKGKDVELRCDPISGHTALYWYRQSLGQGLEFLIYFQGNSAPDKSGLPSDRFSAERTGGSVSTLTIQRTQQEDSAVYLCASSNGGQGYSPLHFGNGTRLTVT.

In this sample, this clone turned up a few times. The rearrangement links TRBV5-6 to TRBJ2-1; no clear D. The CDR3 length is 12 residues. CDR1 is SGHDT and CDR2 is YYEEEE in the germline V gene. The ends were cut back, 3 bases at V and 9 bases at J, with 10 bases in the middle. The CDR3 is CASSSDIFEQFF. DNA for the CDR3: TGTGCCAGCAGCTCCGACATATTTGAGCAGTTCTTC.

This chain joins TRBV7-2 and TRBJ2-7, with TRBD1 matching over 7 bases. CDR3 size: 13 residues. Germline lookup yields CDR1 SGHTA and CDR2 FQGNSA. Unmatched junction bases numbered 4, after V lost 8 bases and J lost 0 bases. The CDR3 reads CASGQVISYEQYF. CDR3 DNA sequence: TGTGCCAGCGGACAGGTAATCTCCTACGAGCAGTACTTC.

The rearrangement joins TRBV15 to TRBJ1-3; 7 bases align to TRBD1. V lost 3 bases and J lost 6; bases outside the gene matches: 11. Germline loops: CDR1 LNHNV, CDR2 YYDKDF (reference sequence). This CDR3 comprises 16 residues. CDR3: CATSRDTDRVKNTIYF. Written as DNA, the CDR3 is TGTGCCACCAGCAGGGATACAGACAGGGTCAAAAACACCATATATTTT.

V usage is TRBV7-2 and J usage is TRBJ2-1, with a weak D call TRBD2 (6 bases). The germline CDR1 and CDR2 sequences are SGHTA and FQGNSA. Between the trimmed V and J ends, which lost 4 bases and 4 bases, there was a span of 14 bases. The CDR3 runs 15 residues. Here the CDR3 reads CASSWAPGTYNEQFF. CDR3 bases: TGTGCCAGCAGCTGGGCGCCTGGGACTTACAATGAGCAGTTCTTC.

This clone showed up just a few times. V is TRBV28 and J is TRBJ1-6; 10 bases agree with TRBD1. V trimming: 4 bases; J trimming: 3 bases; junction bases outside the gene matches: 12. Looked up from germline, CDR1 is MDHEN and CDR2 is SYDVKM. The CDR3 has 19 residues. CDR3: CASSSLLTGGGGYNSPLHF. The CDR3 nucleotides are TGTGCCAGCAGTTCCCTCCTGACAGGGGGCGGAGGCTATAATTCACCCCTCCACTTT.

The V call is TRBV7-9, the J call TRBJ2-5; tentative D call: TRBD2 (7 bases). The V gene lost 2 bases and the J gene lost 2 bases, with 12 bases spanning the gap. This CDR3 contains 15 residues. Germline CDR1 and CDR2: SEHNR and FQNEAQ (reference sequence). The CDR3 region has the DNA TGTGCCAGCAGCTTAACGCGGGGGCCTCAAGAGACCCAGTACTTC. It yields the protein CASSLTRGPQETQYF.